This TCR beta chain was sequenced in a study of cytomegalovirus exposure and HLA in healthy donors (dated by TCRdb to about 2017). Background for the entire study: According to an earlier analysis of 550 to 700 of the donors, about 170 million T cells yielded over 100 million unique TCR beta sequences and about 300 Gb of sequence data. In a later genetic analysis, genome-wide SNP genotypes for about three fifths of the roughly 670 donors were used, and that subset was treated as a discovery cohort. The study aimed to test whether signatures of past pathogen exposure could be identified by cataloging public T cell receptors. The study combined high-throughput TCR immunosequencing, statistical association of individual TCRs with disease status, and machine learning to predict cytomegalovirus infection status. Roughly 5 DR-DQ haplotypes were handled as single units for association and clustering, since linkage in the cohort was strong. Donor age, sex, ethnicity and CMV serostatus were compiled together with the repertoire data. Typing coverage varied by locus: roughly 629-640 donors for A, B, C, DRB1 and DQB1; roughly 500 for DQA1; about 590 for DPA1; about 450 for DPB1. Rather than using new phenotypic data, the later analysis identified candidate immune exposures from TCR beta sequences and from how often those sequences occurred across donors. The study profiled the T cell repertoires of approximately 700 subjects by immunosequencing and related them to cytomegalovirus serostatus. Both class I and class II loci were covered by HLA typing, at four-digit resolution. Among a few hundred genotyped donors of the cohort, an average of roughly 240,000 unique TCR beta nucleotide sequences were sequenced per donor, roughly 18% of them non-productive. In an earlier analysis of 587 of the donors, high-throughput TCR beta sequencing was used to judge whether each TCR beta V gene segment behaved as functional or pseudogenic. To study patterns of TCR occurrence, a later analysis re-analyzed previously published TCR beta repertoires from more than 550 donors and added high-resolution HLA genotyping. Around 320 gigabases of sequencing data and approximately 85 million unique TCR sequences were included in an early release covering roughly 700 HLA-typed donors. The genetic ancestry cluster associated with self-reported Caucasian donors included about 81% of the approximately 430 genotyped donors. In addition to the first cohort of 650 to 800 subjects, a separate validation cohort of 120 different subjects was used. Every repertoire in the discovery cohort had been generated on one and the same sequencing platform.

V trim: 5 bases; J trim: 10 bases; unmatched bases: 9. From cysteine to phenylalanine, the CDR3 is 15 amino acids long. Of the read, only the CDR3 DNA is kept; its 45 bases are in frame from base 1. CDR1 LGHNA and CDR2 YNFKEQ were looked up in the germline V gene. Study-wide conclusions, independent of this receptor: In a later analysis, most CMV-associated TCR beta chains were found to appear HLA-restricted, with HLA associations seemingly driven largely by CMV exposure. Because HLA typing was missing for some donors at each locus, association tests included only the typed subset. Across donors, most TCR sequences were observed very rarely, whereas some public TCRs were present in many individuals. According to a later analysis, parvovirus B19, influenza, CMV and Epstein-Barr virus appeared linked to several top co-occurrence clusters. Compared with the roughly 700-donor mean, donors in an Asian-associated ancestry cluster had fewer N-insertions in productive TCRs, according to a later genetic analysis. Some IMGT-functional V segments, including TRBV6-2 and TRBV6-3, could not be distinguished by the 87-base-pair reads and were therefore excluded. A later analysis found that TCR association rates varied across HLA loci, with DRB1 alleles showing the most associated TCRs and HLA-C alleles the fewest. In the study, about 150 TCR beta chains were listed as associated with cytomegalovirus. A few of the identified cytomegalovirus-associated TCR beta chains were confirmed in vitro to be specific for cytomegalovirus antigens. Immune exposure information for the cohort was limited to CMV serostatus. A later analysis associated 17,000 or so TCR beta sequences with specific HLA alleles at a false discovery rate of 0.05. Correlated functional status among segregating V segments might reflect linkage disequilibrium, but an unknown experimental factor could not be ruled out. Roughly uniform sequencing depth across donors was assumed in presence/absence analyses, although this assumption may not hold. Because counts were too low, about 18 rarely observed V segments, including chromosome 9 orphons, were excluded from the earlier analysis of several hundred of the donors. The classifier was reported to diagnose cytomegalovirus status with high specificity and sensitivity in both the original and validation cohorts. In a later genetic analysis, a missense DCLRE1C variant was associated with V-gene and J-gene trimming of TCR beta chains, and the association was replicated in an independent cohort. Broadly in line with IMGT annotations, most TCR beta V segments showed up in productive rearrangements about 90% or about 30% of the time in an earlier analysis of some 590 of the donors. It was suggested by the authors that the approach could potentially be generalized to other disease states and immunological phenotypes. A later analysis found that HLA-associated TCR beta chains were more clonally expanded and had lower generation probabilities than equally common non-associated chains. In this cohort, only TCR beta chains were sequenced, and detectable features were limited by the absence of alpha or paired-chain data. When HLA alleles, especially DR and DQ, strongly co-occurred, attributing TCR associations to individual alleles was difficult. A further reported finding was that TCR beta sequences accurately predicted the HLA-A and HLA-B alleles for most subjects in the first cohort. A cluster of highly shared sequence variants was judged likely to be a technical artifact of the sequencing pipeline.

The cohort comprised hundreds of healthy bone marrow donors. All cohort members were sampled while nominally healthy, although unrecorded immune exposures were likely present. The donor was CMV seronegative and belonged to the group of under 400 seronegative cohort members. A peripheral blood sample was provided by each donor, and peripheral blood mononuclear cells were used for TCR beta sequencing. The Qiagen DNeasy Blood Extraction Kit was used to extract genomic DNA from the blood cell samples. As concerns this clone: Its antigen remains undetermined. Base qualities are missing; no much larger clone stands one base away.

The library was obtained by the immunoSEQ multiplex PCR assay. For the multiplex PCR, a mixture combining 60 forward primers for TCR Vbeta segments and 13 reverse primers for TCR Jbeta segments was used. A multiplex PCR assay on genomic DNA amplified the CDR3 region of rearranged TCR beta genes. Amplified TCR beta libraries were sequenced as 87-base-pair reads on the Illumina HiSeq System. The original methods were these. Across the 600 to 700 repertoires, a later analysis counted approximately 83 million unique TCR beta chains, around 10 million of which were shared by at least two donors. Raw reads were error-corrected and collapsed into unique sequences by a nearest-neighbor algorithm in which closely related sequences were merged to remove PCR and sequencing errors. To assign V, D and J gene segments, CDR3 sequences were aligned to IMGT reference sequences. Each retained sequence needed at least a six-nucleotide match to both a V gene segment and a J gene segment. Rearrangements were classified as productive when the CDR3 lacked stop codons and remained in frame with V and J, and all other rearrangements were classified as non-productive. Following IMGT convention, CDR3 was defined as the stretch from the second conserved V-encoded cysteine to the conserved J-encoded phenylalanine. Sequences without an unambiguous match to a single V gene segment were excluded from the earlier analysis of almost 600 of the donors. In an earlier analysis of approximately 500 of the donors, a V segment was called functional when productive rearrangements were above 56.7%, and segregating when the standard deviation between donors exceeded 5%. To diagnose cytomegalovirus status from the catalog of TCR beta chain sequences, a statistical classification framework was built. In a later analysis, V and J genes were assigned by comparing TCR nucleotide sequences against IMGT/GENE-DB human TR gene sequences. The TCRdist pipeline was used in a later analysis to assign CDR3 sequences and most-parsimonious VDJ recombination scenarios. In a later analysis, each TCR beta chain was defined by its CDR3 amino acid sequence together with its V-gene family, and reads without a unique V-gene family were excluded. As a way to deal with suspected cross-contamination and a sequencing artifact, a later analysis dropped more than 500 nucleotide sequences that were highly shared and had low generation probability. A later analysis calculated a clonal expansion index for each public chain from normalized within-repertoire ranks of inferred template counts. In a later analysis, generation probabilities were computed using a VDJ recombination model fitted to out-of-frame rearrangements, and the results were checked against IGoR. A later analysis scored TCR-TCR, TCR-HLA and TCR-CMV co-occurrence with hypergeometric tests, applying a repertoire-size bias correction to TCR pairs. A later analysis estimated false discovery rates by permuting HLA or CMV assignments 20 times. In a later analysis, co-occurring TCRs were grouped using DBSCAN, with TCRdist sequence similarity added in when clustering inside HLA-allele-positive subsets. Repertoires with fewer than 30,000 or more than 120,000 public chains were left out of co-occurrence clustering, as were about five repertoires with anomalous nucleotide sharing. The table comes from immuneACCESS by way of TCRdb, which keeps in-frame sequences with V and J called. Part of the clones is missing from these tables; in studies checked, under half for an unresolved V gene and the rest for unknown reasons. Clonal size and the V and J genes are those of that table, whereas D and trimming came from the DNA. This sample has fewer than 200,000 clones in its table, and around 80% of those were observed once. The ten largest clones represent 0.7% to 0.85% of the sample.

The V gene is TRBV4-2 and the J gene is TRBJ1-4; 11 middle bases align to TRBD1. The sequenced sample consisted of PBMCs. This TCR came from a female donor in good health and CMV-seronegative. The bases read TGTGCCAGCAGCGAGGACAGGGGGCGCGTTATAAAACTGTTTTTT. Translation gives CASSEDRGRVIKLFF.